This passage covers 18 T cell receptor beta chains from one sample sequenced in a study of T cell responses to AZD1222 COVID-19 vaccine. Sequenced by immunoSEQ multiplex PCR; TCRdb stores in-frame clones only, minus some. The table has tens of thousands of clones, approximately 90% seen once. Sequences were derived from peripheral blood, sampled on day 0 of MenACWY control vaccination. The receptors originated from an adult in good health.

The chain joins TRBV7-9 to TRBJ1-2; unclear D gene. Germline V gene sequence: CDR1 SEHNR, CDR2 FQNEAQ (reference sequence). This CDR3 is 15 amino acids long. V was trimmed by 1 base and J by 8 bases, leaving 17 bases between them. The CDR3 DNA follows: TGTGCCAGCAGCTTAGGTTCTTTTTCAGGCCGCGGCTACACCTTC. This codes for CASSLGSFSGRGYTF.

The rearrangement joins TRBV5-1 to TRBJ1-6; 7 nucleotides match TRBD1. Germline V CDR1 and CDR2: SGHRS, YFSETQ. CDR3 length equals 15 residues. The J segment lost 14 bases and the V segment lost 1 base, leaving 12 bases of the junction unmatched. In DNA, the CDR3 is TGCGCCAGCAGCTTGCTGGCAGGGGGGGACAACGCCCTCCACTTT. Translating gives CASSLLAGGDNALHF.

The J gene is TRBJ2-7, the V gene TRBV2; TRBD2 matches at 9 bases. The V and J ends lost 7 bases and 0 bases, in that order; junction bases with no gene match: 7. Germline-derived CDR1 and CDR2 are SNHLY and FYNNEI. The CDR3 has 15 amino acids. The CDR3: CASNRLAGVSYEQYF. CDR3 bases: TGTGCCAGCAATCGGTTAGCGGGAGTCTCCTACGAGCAGTACTTC. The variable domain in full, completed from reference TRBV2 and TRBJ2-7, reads EPEVTQTPSHQVTQMGQEVILRCVPISNHLYFYWYRQILGQKVEFLVSFYNNEISEKSEIFDDQFSVERPDGSNFTLKIRSTKLEDSAMYFCASNRLAGVSYEQYFGPGTRLTVT.

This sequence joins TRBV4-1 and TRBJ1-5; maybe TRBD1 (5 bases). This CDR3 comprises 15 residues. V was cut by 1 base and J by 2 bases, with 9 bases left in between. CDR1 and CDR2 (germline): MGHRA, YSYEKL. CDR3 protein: CASSQGGVGNQPQHF. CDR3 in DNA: TGCGCCAGCAGCCAAGGGGGGGTAGGCAATCAGCCCCAGCATTTT.

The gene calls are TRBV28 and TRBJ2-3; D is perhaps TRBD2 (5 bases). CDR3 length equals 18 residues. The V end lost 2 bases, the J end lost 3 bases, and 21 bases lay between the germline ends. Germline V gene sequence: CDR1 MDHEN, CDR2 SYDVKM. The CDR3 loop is CASSLKAVKMSSTDTQYF. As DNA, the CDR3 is TGTGCCAGCAGTTTAAAAGCGGTTAAAATGAGTAGTACAGATACGCAGTATTTT.

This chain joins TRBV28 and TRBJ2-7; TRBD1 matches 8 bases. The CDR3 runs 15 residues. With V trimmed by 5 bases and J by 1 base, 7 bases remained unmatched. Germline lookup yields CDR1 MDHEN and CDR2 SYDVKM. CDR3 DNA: TGTGCCAGCAGTGACCTCGGGACAGGTTCCTACGAGCAGTACTTC. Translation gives CASSDLGTGSYEQYF.

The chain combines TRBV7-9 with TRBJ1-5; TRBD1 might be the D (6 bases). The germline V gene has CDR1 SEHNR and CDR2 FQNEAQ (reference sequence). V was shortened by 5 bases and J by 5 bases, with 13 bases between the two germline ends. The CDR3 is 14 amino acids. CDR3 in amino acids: CASSQGPHHQPQHF. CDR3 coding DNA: TGTGCCAGCAGCCAGGGGCCCCATCATCAGCCCCAGCATTTT.

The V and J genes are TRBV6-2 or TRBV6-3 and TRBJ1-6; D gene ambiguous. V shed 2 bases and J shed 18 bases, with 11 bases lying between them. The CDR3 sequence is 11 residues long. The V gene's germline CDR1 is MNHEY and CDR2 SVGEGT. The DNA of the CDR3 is TGTGCCAGCAGTTACGGACCTGTATACCACTTT. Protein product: CASSYGPVYHF.

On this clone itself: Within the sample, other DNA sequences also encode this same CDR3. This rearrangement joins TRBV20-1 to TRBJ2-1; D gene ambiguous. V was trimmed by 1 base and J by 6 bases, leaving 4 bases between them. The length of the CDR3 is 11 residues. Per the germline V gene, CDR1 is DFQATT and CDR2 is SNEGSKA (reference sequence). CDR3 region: CSARGGNEQFF. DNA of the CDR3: TGCAGTGCTAGAGGGGGCAATGAGCAGTTCTTC.

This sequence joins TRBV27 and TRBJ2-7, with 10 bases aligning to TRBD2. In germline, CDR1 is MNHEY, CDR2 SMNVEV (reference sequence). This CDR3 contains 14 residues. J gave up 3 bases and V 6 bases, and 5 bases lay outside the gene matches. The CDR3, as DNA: TGTGCCAGCAGCCTAGCGGGGGAGGTCTACGAGCAGTACTTC. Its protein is CASSLAGEVYEQYF.

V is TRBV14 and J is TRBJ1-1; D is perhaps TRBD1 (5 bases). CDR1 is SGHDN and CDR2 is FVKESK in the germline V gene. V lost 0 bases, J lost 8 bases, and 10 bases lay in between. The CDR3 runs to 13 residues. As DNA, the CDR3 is TGTGCCAGCAGCCAAGATGGGGGGATAGAAGCTTTCTTT. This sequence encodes CASSQDGGIEAFF.

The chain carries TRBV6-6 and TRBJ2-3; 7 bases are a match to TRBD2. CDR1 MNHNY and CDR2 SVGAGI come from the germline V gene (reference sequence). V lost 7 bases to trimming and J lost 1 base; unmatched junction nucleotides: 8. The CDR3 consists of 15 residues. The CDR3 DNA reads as TGTGCCAGCAAACTAGCGTCATGGGGCACAGATACGCAGTATTTT. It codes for CASKLASWGTDTQYF.

CDR3 sequence (DNA): TGTGCCAGCAGCCGGGGCGCGGGAGTGGATACGCAGTATTTT. As protein: CASSRGAGVDTQYF. V usage is TRBV28 and J usage is TRBJ2-3, with 7 bases matching TRBD2. Per germline, CDR1 MDHEN and CDR2 SYDVKM. The CDR3 spans 14 residues. The V and J ends lost 6 bases and 6 bases, in that order; junction bases with no gene match: 9.

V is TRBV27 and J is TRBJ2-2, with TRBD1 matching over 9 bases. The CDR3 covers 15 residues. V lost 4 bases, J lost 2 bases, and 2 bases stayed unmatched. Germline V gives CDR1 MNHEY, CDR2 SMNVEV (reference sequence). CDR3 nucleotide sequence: TGTGCCAGCAGTTACAGGGGGCGAAACACCGGGGAGCTGTTTTTT. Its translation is CASSYRGRNTGELFF.

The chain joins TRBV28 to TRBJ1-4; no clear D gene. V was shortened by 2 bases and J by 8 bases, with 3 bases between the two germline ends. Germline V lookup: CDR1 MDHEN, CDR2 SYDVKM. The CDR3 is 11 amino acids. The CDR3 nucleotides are TGTGCCAGCAGTTTACAGGAAAAACTGTTTTTT. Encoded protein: CASSLQEKLFF.

CDR3 nucleotides: TGTGCCAGCTCTCGTGAGACAGGCATGAACACTGAAGCTTTCTTT. Residues: CASSRETGMNTEAFF. This chain connects TRBV18 to TRBJ1-1; D might be TRBD1 (6 bases). V dropped 6 bases and J dropped 0 bases, with 14 bases sitting between them. The CDR3 loop spans 15 amino acids. Germline V gene sequence: CDR1 KGHSH, CDR2 LQKENI.

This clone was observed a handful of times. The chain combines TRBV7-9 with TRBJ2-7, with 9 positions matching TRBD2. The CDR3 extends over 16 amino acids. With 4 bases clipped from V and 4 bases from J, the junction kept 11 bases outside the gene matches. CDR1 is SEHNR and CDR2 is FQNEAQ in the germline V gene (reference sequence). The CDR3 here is CASSSRPSGTLYEQYF. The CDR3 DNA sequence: TGTGCCAGCAGCTCCCGCCCTAGCGGGACCCTTTACGAGCAGTACTTC. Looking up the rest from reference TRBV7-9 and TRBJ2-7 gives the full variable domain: DTGVSQNPRHKITKRGQNVTFRCDPISEHNRLYWYRQTLGQGPEFLTYFQNEAQLEKSRLLSDRFSAERPKGSFSTLEIQRTEQGDSAMYLCASSSRPSGTLYEQYFGPGTRLTVT.

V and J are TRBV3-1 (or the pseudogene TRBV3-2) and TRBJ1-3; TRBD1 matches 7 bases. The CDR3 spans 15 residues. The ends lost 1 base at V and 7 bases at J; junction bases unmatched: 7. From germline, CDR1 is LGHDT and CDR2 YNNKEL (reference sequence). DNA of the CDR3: TGTGCCAGCAGCCAAGGGACAGGATGGTGGAACACCATATATTTT. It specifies CASSQGTGWWNTIYF.